One sample yielded the 16 T cell receptor beta chains listed below, sequenced in a study of a mutant IDH1 vaccine in newly diagnosed glioma (dated by TCRdb to the early 2020s). Libraries were built with the immunoSEQ multiplex PCR assay. TCRdb obtained this table from immuneACCESS and retained in-frame rearrangements with V and J assigned. These tables miss some clones; where compared with another copy, unresolved V genes account for less than half of the shortfall, and the remainder is unexplained. The sample table lists 52,000 or so clones, about 80% of them with a count of one. The ten biggest clones cover 6.2% of the sample. In the paper's terms, the time point label means: week 23, last vaccination. Every vaccine dose consisted of 300 ug of a 20-mer mutant IDH1 peptide in Montanide, administered subcutaneously together with topical imiquimod. No cognate antigen is known for these TCRs. The sample in question was PBMCs, obtained from a glioma patient whose treatment included an IDH1 peptide vaccine. The receptor source for this set is a man aged 35-49 years with glioma.

This clone was observed once. This chain uses TRBV7-8 with TRBJ2-2, with D tentatively TRBD1 or TRBD2 (5 bases each). This CDR3 region has 15 residues. The germline CDR1 and CDR2 sequences are SGHVS and FQNEAQ. The V gene lost 1 base and the J gene lost 6 bases, with 12 bases spanning the gap. CDR3 in amino acids: CASSLVPGSSGELFF. In DNA, the CDR3 is TGTGCCAGCAGCTTAGTCCCAGGGAGCTCCGGGGAGCTGTTTTTT.

The chain joins TRBV2 to TRBJ1-5; 10 nucleotides line up with TRBD1. This CDR3 contains 14 residues. Germline V gene lookup returns CDR1 SNHLY and CDR2 FYNNEI. The V gene end was trimmed by 4 bases and the J gene end by 6 bases; junction bases not matched to a gene: 3. The CDR3 sequence is CASSGDRGLQPQHF. CDR3 coding DNA: TGTGCCAGCAGTGGCGACAGGGGGCTTCAGCCCCAGCATTTT.

This clone was seen a handful of times. The V gene is TRBV7-6, the J gene TRBJ2-7; D is tentatively TRBD1 or TRBD2 (6 bases each). Germline CDR1 is SGHVS and CDR2 is FNYEAQ. The CDR3 spans 13 residues. The germline V and J ends were trimmed by 5 bases and 6 bases, with 14 bases remaining between them. DNA for the CDR3: TGTGCCAGCAGCCGCAGGGGAGGTGTCGAGCAGTACTTC. Translation: CASSRRGGVEQYF.

The gene calls are TRBV6-5 and TRBJ2-5; 13 bases are a match to TRBD2. Germline V lookup: CDR1 MNHEY, CDR2 SVGAGI. The CDR3 totals 16 residues. Trimming at V came to 4 bases and at J to 0 bases, leaving 2 bases not matched to a gene. The CDR3, as DNA: TGTGCCAGCAGTTTACTAGCGGGGGGGAACCAAGAGACCCAGTACTTC. Translation gives CASSLLAGGNQETQYF.

J is TRBJ1-4 and V is TRBV4-1; D is possibly TRBD1 (5 bases). CDR1 MGHRA and CDR2 YSYEKL come from the germline V gene. Trimming pared 4 bases from V and 0 bases from J, leaving 12 bases between. The CDR3 loop spans 16 amino acids. The CDR3 protein is CASSREQVATNEKLFF. The CDR3 region has the DNA TGCGCCAGCAGCCGAGAACAGGTTGCAACTAATGAAAAACTGTTTTTT.

This clone was detected only a few times. V gene TRBV19 combines with J gene TRBJ1-1; D not resolved. In germline, CDR1 is LNHDA, CDR2 SQIVND (reference sequence). With 8 bases removed from V and 3 bases from J, the gap between germline ends came to 13 bases. The CDR3 has 13 amino acids. The CDR3 DNA reads TGTGCCAGTGCTCGCCAGAGTTACACTGAAGCTTTCTTT. It translates to CASARQSYTEAFF.

The rearrangement joins TRBV7-9 to TRBJ1-4; D may be TRBD1 (6 bases). The CDR3 extends over 14 amino acids. CDR1 is SEHNR, CDR2 FQNEAQ, per germline (reference sequence). V was shortened by 4 bases and J by 3 bases, with 9 bases between the two germline ends. The CDR3 loop is CASSSSGANEKLFF. For the CDR3, the DNA is TGTGCCAGCAGCTCTTCAGGGGCTAATGAAAAACTGTTTTTT.

The table lists this clone with a few counts. The V and J genes are TRBV7-9 and TRBJ1-6; D gene uncertain. Germline assignment: CDR1 SEHNR and CDR2 FQNEAQ (reference sequence). V lost 1 base and J lost 9, with 4 bases in between. The CDR3 totals 12 residues. The CDR3 is CASSLEASPLHF. CDR3 in DNA: TGTGCCAGCAGCTTAGAGGCTTCACCCCTCCACTTT. Looking up the rest from reference TRBV7-9 and TRBJ1-6 gives the full variable domain: DTGVSQNPRHKITKRGQNVTFRCDPISEHNRLYWYRQTLGQGPEFLTYFQNEAQLEKSRLLSDRFSAERPKGSFSTLEIQRTEQGDSAMYLCASSLEASPLHFGNGTRLTVT.

The genes are TRBV19 and TRBJ1-1; D remains ambiguous. CDR3 length equals 13 residues. Trimming cost V 4 bases and J 1 base, with 7 bases left between them. In germline, CDR1 is LNHDA, CDR2 SQIVND (reference sequence). CDR3 region: CASSTGQNTEAFF. Written as DNA, the CDR3 is TGTGCCAGTAGTACAGGCCAGAACACTGAAGCTTTCTTT.

The chain uses TRBV9 and TRBJ1-6, with D unresolved. Germline lookup yields CDR1 SGDLS and CDR2 YYNGEE. CDR3 length: 14 amino acids. Trimming removed 4 bases at V and 9 bases at J, with 14 bases between. The CDR3, as DNA: TGTGCCAGCAGCCCCGTTGGAGCCTCTTCACCCCTCCACTTT. Translation: CASSPVGASSPLHF.

The chain joins TRBV19 to TRBJ2-2; 8 positions match TRBD1. This CDR3 contains 14 residues. Germline assignment: CDR1 LNHDA and CDR2 SQIVND (reference sequence). The junction had 6 bases not matched to a gene; V was cut back by 5 bases and J by 7 bases. The CDR3 protein is CASSDQGAGGELFF. DNA of the CDR3: TGTGCCAGTAGTGATCAGGGGGCGGGCGGGGAGCTGTTTTTT.

V and J are TRBV30 and TRBJ2-1; D unresolved. The germline V and J ends were trimmed by 1 base and 4 bases, with 11 bases remaining between them. CDR1 and CDR2 from the germline V gene are GTSNPN and SVGIG (reference sequence). The CDR3 consists of 14 residues. CDR3 amino acids: CAWSGGGKYNEQFF. CDR3 nucleotides: TGTGCCTGGAGTGGGGGTGGGAAATACAATGAGCAGTTCTTC.

The chain joins TRBV5-5 to TRBJ1-5; D is uncertain. The CDR3 totals 14 residues. Trimming cost V 2 bases and J 2 bases, with 8 bases left between them. In germline, CDR1 is SGHKS, CDR2 YYEKEE (reference sequence). The CDR3 DNA reads as TGTGCCAGCAGCTTTCTTGGTGGCAATCAGCCCCAGCATTTT. Amino acids: CASSFLGGNQPQHF.

V gene TRBV5-6 combines with J gene TRBJ2-3; perhaps TRBD2 as D (5 bases). Looked up from germline, CDR1 is SGHDT and CDR2 is YYEEEE. Trimming pared 3 bases from V and 1 base from J, leaving 15 bases between. This CDR3 spans 16 amino acids. The CDR3 nucleotides are TGTGCCAGCAGCTCTAGGCGGGCCAGAGGCACAGATACGCAGTATTTT. It yields the protein CASSSRRARGTDTQYF.

The V call is TRBV7-9, the J call TRBJ1-5, with TRBD1 identical over 9 bases. The CDR3 has 16 amino acids. Germline V gene lookup returns CDR1 SEHNR and CDR2 FQNEAQ (reference sequence). V lost 4 bases and J lost 5; bases outside the gene matches: 9. The CDR3 DNA reads as TGTGCCAGCAGCTCAAAAGGGACAGGGTCGGATCAGCCCCAGCATTTT. It specifies CASSSKGTGSDQPQHF.

The rearrangement links TRBV12-5 to TRBJ2-6; D remains ambiguous. V was cut by 5 bases and J by 0 bases, with 2 bases left in between. CDR3 length: 13 residues. Germline V gene lookup returns CDR1 LGHNT and CDR2 FRNRAP. Here the CDR3 reads CASGDSGANVLTF. The CDR3 DNA reads TGTGCTAGTGGTGACTCTGGGGCCAACGTCCTGACTTTC.